The source of this T cell receptor beta chain is a study of technical replicates of blood from several donors. The CDR3 length is 13 residues. In germline, CDR1 is SGHTA, CDR2 FQGNSA. V shed 6 bases and J 4 bases; nucleotides not matched to a gene: 3. TCRdb's table, derived via immunoSEQ multiplex PCR, lists solely in-frame clones and lacks some. The sample lists 66,000 or so clones, roughly 90% occurring once. This chain links TRBV7-2 with TRBJ1-3; 7 bases line up with TRBD1. The sample comprised PBMCs. This TCR derives from a human donor in good health. Some clones in this sample may be carry-over from other donors' samples. The CDR3 here is CASSTGAGNTIYF. The CDR3 region has the DNA TGTGCCAGCAGTACAGGGGCAGGAAACACCATATATTTT.